This TCR beta chain was identified in a study of T cell responses to AZD1222 COVID-19 vaccine. Study at large: Pooling of second doses given at about 4 or about 12 weeks was done. Points from the study as a whole: The number of AZD1222 recipients seropositive at baseline was only five or six. Sampled repertoires all dated from after the peak T cell response.

Germline CDR1 reads SGHDT; CDR2 reads YYEEEE. V lost 3 bases and J 6 bases, leaving 18 bases between the germline ends. The CDR3 sequence is 15 residues long. TCRdb's copy holds only in-frame clones and misses some; the assay was immunoSEQ multiplex PCR. The sample has around 130,000 clones, 86% seen once. This clone is a singleton in its sample. Antigen unknown. The TCR comes from an adult in good health. This sample comprised peripheral blood, obtained on day 0 of AZD1222 vaccination. The chain links TRBV5-6 to TRBJ1-2; D is ambiguous. Written as DNA, the CDR3 is TGTGCCAGCAGCTCCGGACGGGAAAGCGACCATGGCTACACCTTC. Translation: CASSSGRESDHGYTF.